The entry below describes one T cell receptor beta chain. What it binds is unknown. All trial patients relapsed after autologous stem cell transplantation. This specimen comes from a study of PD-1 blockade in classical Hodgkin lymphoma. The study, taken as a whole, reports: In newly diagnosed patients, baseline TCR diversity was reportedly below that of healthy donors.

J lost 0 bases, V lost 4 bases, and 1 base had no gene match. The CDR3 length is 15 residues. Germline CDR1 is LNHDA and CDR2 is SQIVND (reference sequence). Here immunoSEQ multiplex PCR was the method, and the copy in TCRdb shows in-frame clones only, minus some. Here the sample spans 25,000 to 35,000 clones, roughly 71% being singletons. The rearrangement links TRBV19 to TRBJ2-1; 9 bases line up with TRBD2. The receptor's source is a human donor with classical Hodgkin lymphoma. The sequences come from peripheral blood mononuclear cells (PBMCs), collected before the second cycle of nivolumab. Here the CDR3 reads CASSKLAGSYNEQFF. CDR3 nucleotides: TGTGCCAGTAGTAAACTAGCGGGCTCCTACAATGAGCAGTTCTTC.